The rows below give T cell receptor beta chains drawn from one sample of a study of blood T cell repertoires in COVID-19. Produced via immunoSEQ multiplex PCR; TCRdb's table is partial and in-frame only. This sample yields 150,000 to 200,000 clones, of which more than 70% are seen a single time; 4.5% to 7.5% belongs to the top ten. Material: PBMCs or T cells enriched from blood (not recorded which). All receptors come from a man in his forties who had recovered from COVID-19. Each CDR3 is given with its conserved first and last residue. A D gene is named only where the DNA matches it firmly. The size field is filled for only some rows; it gives once, few, many or a size class.

>.|.|TRBV30|15|TRBJ2-2
CAWIRTVNRGGELFF
TGTGCCTGGATCCGGACAGTCAACCGGGGCGGGGAGCTGTTTTTT
>once|TRBD1|TRBV6-5|14|TRBJ1-3
CATRQGTSGNTIYF
TGTGCCACTCGACAGGGGACCTCAGGAAACACCATATATTTT
>once|TRBD1|TRBV5-1|14|TRBJ1-1
CASSRTGGDTEAFF
TGCGCCAGCAGCCGGACAGGGGGTGACACTGAAGCTTTCTTT
>once|.|TRBV3-1/TRBV3-2|13|TRBJ2-7
CASSQRGAYEQYF
TGTGCCAGCAGCCAACGGGGAGCCTACGAGCAGTACTTC
>.|TRBD1|TRBV7-9|16|TRBJ1-5
CASSPTGTGGNQPQHF
TGTGCCAGCAGCCCAACCGGGACAGGGGGTAATCAGCCCCAGCATTTT
>.|.|TRBV15|15|TRBJ2-2
CATSRDRQAIGELFF
TGTGCCACCAGCAGAGATCGTCAGGCGATCGGGGAGCTGTTTTTT
>.|.|TRBV3-1/TRBV3-2|12|TRBJ2-1
CASSQFLNEQFF
TGTGCCAGCAGCCAATTCCTCAATGAGCAGTTCTTC
>.|.|TRBV7-7|12|TRBJ2-5
CASSPVQETQYF
TGTGCCAGCAGCCCCGTGCAAGAGACCCAGTACTTC
>.|.|TRBV6-1|15|TRBJ2-5
CASSEGQSVGETQYF
TGTGCCAGCAGTGAGGGCCAATCGGTAGGCGAGACCCAGTACTTC
>.|.|TRBV5-4|14|TRBJ2-2
CASSLTSNTGELFF
TGTGCCAGCAGCCTTACATCGAACACCGGGGAGCTGTTTTTT
>.|.|TRBV6-5|14|TRBJ1-5
CASTTSDSYQPQHF
TGTGCCAGCACTACATCGGACAGCTATCAGCCCCAGCATTTT
>.|TRBD2|TRBV30|17|TRBJ2-1
CAWSVFGTNRLNNEQFF
TGTGCCTGGAGTGTCTTTGGGACTAACAGACTAAACAATGAGCAGTTCTTC
>.|.|TRBV6-5|14|TRBJ1-5
CASSSPGFRQPQHF
TGTGCCAGCAGTTCCCCGGGTTTTCGTCAGCCCCAGCATTTT
>.|TRBD1|TRBV6-4|13|TRBJ1-1
CASSSDRGTEAFF
TGTGCCAGCAGTTCGGACAGGGGGACTGAAGCTTTCTTT
>.|TRBD1|TRBV30|14|TRBJ1-1
CAWSVMQGGTEAFF
TGTGCCTGGAGTGTAATGCAGGGGGGCACTGAAGCTTTCTTT